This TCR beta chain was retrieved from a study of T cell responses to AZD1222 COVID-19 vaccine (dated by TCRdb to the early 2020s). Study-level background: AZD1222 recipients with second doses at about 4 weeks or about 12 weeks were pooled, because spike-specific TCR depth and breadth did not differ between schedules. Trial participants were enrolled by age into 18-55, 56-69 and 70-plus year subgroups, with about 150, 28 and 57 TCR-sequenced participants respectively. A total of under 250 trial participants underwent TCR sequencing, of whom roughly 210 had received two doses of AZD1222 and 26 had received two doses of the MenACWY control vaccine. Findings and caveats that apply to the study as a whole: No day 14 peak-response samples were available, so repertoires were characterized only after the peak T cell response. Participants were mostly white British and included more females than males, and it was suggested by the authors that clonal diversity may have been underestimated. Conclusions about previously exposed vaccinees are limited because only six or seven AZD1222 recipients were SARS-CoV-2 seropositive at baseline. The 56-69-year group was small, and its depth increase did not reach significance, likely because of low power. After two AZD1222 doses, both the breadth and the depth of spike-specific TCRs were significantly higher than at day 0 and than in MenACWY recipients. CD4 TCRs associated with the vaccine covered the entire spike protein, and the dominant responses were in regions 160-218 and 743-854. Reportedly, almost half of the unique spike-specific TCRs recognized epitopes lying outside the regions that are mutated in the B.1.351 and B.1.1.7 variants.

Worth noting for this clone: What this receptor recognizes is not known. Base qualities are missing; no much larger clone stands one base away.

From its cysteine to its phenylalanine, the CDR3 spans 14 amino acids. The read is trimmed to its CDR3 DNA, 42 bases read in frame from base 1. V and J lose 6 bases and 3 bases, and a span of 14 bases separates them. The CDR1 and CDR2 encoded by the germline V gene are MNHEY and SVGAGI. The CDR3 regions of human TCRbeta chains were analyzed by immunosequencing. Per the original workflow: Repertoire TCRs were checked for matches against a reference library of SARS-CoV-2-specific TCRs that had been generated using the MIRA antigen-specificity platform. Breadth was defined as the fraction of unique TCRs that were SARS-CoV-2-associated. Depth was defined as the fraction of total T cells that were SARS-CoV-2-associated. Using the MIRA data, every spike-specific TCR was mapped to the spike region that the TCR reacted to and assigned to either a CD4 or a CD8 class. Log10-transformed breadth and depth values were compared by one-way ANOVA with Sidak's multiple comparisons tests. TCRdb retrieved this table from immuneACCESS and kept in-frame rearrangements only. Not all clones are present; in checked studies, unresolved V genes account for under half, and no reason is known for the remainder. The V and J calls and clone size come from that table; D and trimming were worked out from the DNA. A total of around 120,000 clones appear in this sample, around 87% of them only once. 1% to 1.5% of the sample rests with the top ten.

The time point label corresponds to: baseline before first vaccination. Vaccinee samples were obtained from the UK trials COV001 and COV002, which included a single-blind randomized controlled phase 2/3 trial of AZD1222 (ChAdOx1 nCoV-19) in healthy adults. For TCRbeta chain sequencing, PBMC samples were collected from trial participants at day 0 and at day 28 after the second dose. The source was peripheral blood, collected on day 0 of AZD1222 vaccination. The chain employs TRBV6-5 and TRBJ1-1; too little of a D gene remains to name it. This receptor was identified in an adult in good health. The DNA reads TGTGCCAGCAGGTATGGCAGGTTGTACACTGAAGCTTTCTTT. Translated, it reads CASRYGRLYTEAFF.